These 10 T cell receptor beta chains were sequenced from one sample in a study of blood T cells in healthy people across ages. A second PCR of 7 to 11 cycles used a sample-barcoded 5' primer and a J-beta primer mix. From the 5' RACE reads, TCRdb called clonotypes with MiXCR, one entry per CDR3 protein. This table holds almost 1 million distinct CDR3 sequences, about 53% found once. The specimen was blood. The receptors were sampled from a woman aged 55-69 years in good health.

V gene TRBV11-2 combines with J gene TRBJ2-4; D could derive from TRBD1 or TRBD2 (5 bases each). The DNA end lines up better with TRBJ2-7; the J call may be wrong. The germline gives CDR1 SGHAT, CDR2 FQNNGV. The CDR3 length is 15 residues. CDR3 in DNA: TGTGCCAGCAGCTTAGTGCCAGGGAGAACCTACGAGCAGTACTTC. It encodes CASSLVPGRTYEQYF.

CDR3 sequence: CASQGREQFF. CDR3 DNA sequence: TGTGCCAGCCAGGGAAGGGAGCAGTTCTTC. The genes are TRBV12-3 or TRBV12-4 and TRBJ2-1, with TRBD1 as a possible D gene (5 bases). The germline V and J ends were trimmed by 8 bases and 10 bases, with 9 bases remaining between them. This CDR3 comprises 10 residues.

The sample holds a few counts of this clonotype. This rearrangement joins TRBV20-1 to TRBJ2-1; D is undetermined. This CDR3 region has 14 residues. The V gene's germline CDR1 is DFQATT and CDR2 SNEGSKA (reference sequence). Trimming shortened V by 6 bases and J by 4 bases, and 16 bases separated the two germline ends. The CDR3 reads CSASHSRLYNEQFF. For the CDR3, the DNA is TGCAGTGCCAGTCACAGTAGGCTGTACAATGAGCAGTTCTTC.

J is TRBJ1-6 and V is TRBV6-1; D unclear. Per germline, CDR1 MNHNS and CDR2 SASEGT. This CDR3 contains 15 residues. The germline V and J ends were trimmed by 8 bases and 10 bases, with 21 bases remaining between them. Here the CDR3 reads CASSGSARGSSPLHF. The CDR3 DNA follows: TGTGCCAGCTCGGGGTCAGCCCGGGGAAGCTCACCCCTCCACTTT.

The genes are TRBV5-1 and TRBJ2-3; no firm D call. Trimming shortened V by 3 bases and J by 4 bases, and 24 bases separated the two germline ends. The CDR3 runs 18 residues. Germline loops: CDR1 SGHRS, CDR2 YFSETQ. As DNA, the CDR3 is TGCGCCAGCAGCTGGACCCCGTCGGCGGCTGTTCGTCCAGATACGCAGTATTTT. Its translation: CASSWTPSAAVRPDTQYF.

There are many counts of this clonotype. This chain joins TRBV13 and TRBJ2-5; 9 nucleotides agree with TRBD2. The V gene's germline CDR1 is PRHDT and CDR2 FYEKMQ (reference sequence). The length of the CDR3 is 14 residues. V shed 6 bases, J shed 2 bases, and the junction held 4 bases outside the gene matches. CDR3 sequence (DNA): TGTGCCAGCAGTTTTGCGGGAGGGCAAGAGACCCAGTACTTC. It codes for CASSFAGGQETQYF.

The chain joins TRBV20-1 to TRBJ2-5, with TRBD2 matching 12 bases. The CDR3 is 15 amino acids. In germline, CDR1 is DFQATT, CDR2 SNEGSKA (reference sequence). The V and J ends lost 6 bases and 1 base, in that order; junction bases with no gene match: 6. The CDR3 DNA reads TGCAGTGCCCTGGGACTAGCGGGCCCCCAAGAGACCCAGTACTTC. Protein product: CSALGLAGPQETQYF.

This rearrangement joins TRBV7-9 to TRBJ1-1; D is uncertain. CDR1 is SEHNR and CDR2 is FQNEAQ in the germline V gene (reference sequence). This CDR3 is 18 amino acids long. Trimming cost V 1 base and J 3 bases, with 21 bases left between them. CDR3 sequence (DNA): TGTGCCAGCAGCTTAGATGTGCTGGGGAAGTTCACGGACACTGAAGCTTTCTTT. Amino acids: CASSLDVLGKFTDTEAFF.

The V call is TRBV7-9, the J call TRBJ2-3; D possibly corresponds to TRBD1 (5 bases). V was shortened by 1 base and J by 6 bases, with 14 bases between the two germline ends. The CDR3 length is 15 residues. Germline V gene sequence: CDR1 SEHNR, CDR2 FQNEAQ (reference sequence). The CDR3, as DNA: TGTGCCAGCAGCTTAGAGACAGCCATCGCGGATACGCAGTATTTT. Its translation: CASSLETAIADTQYF.

This chain connects TRBV5-5 to TRBJ2-7, with unresolved D. This CDR3 contains 13 residues. V lost 2 bases, J lost 7 bases, and 13 bases lay in between. Germline-derived CDR1 and CDR2 are SGHKS and YYEKEE (reference sequence). CDR3 DNA: TGTGCCAGCAGCTTTTCGATGTACAATGAGCAGTACTTC. Amino acid sequence: CASSFSMYNEQYF. Based on the CDR3 plus reference TRBV5-5 and TRBJ2-7, the full variable domain is DAGVTQSPTHLIKTRGQQVTLRCSPISGHKSVSWYQQVLGQGPQFIFQYYEKEERGRGNFPDRFSARQFPNYSSELNVNALLLGDSALYLCASSFSMYNEQYFGPGTRLTVT.